The 29 T cell receptor beta chains reported below all come from one sample, sequenced in a study of Ad26.COV2.S vaccination and SARS-CoV-2 variants. Documented treatment: approximately 18 received Ad26.COV2.S at low or high dose, single or two shots; about 5 received placebo; per-sample allocation not given. Day 63 following the first vaccine or placebo injection was when the samples were taken. Clones were sequenced by immunoSEQ multiplex PCR, and TCRdb holds only the in-frame ones, with some missing. This table has about 280,000 clones, around 87% appearing once. The sample was peripheral blood, taken in a trial of Ad26.COV2.S vaccine versus placebo. The receptors come from a person between 18 and 65 years old who received the Ad26.COV2.S COVID-19 vaccine or a placebo.

The gene calls are TRBV29-1 and TRBJ2-7; D not certain. The CDR3 is made up of 13 amino acids. V dropped 3 bases and J dropped 0 bases, with 9 bases sitting between them. In germline, CDR1 is SQVTM, CDR2 ANQGSEA. CDR3 DNA: TGCAGCGTTGAGGGCTTTCACTCCTACGAGCAGTACTTC. This sequence encodes CSVEGFHSYEQYF.

This clone has only one observation. The V and J genes are TRBV29-1 and TRBJ1-3; maybe TRBD1 (6 bases). CDR1 SQVTM and CDR2 ANQGSEA come from the germline V gene. The CDR3 spans 13 residues. V was clipped by 8 bases and J by 4 bases, with 15 bases between them. In DNA form, the CDR3 reads TGCAGCTGGGCTACAGGGAACGGAAACACCATATATTTT. Amino acids: CSWATGNGNTIYF. The full variable domain, with the rest looked up from reference TRBV29-1 and TRBJ1-3, is SAVISQKPSRDICQRGTSLTIQCQVDSQVTMMFWYRQQPGQSLTLIATANQGSEATYESGFVIDKFPISRPNLTFSTLTVSNMSPEDSSIYLCSWATGNGNTIYFGEGSWLTVV.

The table lists this clone with a count of one. The chain uses TRBV6-6 and TRBJ1-2; the match to TRBD1 covers 7 bases. This CDR3 has 14 residues. V dropped 6 bases and J dropped 2; count of bases not matched to a gene: 6. CDR1 MNHNY and CDR2 SVGAGI come from the germline V gene (reference sequence). The CDR3 here is CASSPGTANYGYTF. Here the CDR3 DNA reads TGTGCCAGCAGCCCCGGGACAGCCAACTATGGCTACACCTTC.

The CDR3 nucleotides read TGTGCCAGCAGTTTAACCTCTCGACTAGCTTTCGGGAAGGCGCAGTATTTT. This gives the protein CASSLTSRLAFGKAQYF. V usage is TRBV27 and J usage is TRBJ2-3, with 7 bases matching TRBD2. The germline V gene encodes CDR1 MNHEY and CDR2 SMNVEV (reference sequence). V lost 2 bases to trimming and J lost 10 bases; unmatched junction nucleotides: 18. The CDR3 has 17 residues.

The table lists this clone with a count of one. This chain links TRBV5-1 with TRBJ2-1; 10 bases line up with TRBD2. CDR1 is SGHRS and CDR2 is YFSETQ in the germline V gene. Losses at the gene ends were 4 bases for V and 8 bases for J; bases not matched to a gene: 12. This CDR3 is 16 amino acids long. This chain's CDR3 is CASSPGGTSAAYEQFF. The CDR3 DNA sequence: TGCGCCAGCAGCCCGGGCGGGACTAGCGCCGCGTATGAGCAGTTCTTC.

CDR3 protein: CATSRVGQVGNEQFF. The CDR3 nucleotides read TGTGCCACCAGCAGAGTGGGACAGGTAGGCAATGAGCAGTTCTTC. The chain has TRBV15 and TRBJ2-1, with 8 bases lining up with TRBD1. Trimming cost V 1 base and J 6 bases; bases outside gene matches: 5. The V gene's germline CDR1 is LNHNV and CDR2 YYDKDF (reference sequence). The CDR3 spans 15 residues.

This clone was picked up a small number of times. This chain connects TRBV10-3 to TRBJ2-4, with 8 bases fitting TRBD1. The CDR3 has 15 residues. Per germline, CDR1 ENHRY and CDR2 SYGVKD. The trim removed 5 bases at V and 7 bases at J, leaving 10 bases unmatched. This CDR3 is CAISFDRGFSNIQYF. Here the CDR3 DNA reads TGTGCCATCAGTTTCGACAGGGGCTTCAGTAACATTCAGTACTTC.

The V call is TRBV5-1, the J call TRBJ1-1; D might be TRBD1 (6 bases). CDR1 and CDR2 from the germline V gene are SGHRS and YFSETQ. Trimming pared 0 bases from V and 1 base from J, leaving 13 bases between. The CDR3 covers 16 residues. The DNA for the CDR3 is TGCGCCAGCAGCTTGGACAGGGCCCGAGAGAACACTGAAGCTTTCTTT. This codes for CASSLDRARENTEAFF.

The chain has TRBV5-1 and TRBJ2-7; TRBD2 aligns across 8 bases. The trim removed 2 bases at V and 5 bases at J, leaving 6 bases unmatched. CDR3 size: 14 residues. Germline assignment: CDR1 SGHRS and CDR2 YFSETQ. The CDR3 coding sequence is TGCGCCAGCAGCTTCGGTGCAGCGGGGGACGAGCAGTACTTC. Protein sequence: CASSFGAAGDEQYF.

The rearrangement links TRBV28 to TRBJ2-7, with 10 bases lining up with TRBD1. Germline V gene lookup returns CDR1 MDHEN and CDR2 SYDVKM. This CDR3 has 15 amino acids. Trimming cost V 5 bases and J 6 bases; bases outside gene matches: 10. The CDR3 coding sequence is TGTGCCAGCAGTCTACGGACAGGGGGACTTAGCGAGCAGTACTTC. Protein product: CASSLRTGGLSEQYF.

The chain is built from TRBV12-3 or TRBV12-4 and TRBJ1-5; D perhaps matches TRBD1 (5 bases). The CDR3 totals 13 residues. V lost 6 bases to trimming and J lost 0 bases, with 6 bases between them. The CDR3 sequence: CASRGPSNQPQHF. The CDR3 bases are TGTGCCAGCAGGGGGCCTAGCAATCAGCCCCAGCATTTT.

V is TRBV5-4 and J is TRBJ2-3; TRBD2 matches at 13 bases. The CDR3 loop spans 16 amino acids. J was trimmed by 7 bases and V by 4 bases; bases with no gene match: 9. CDR1 and CDR2 (germline): SGHNT, YYREEE (reference sequence). The CDR3 is CASSPGLAGVAHTQYF. The CDR3 DNA reads TGTGCCAGCAGCCCCGGACTAGCGGGGGTTGCTCATACGCAGTATTTT. Filled out from reference TRBV5-4 and TRBJ2-3, the complete variable domain reads ETGVTQSPTHLIKTRGQQVTLRCSSQSGHNTVSWYQQALGQGPQFIFQYYREEENGRGNFPPRFSGLQFPNYSSELNVNALELDDSALYLCASSPGLAGVAHTQYFGPGTRLTVL.

This chain uses TRBV29-1 with TRBJ1-1; no firm D call. The V end lost 4 bases, the J end lost 2 bases, and 17 bases lay between the germline ends. There are 15 residues in the CDR3. The germline V gene encodes CDR1 SQVTM and CDR2 ANQGSEA. The CDR3 region is CSVGTQGLGNTEAFF. CDR3 DNA sequence: TGCAGCGTTGGGACCCAAGGGTTGGGAAACACTGAAGCTTTCTTT.

The chain combines TRBV28 with TRBJ2-7; 7 bases line up with TRBD2. The CDR3 is 14 residues long. The germline V gene encodes CDR1 MDHEN and CDR2 SYDVKM. V was pared by 6 bases and J by 0 bases, with 5 bases of the junction left unmatched. The CDR3 DNA follows: TGTGCCAGCAGGACGACTAGCCCCTCCTACGAGCAGTACTTC. This sequence encodes CASRTTSPSYEQYF.

Worth noting for this clone: This sample includes further DNA sequences coding for the same CDR3. The V and J genes are TRBV3-1 (or the pseudogene TRBV3-2) and TRBJ1-1, with D possibly TRBD1 on 6 matching bases. This CDR3 has 13 residues. CDR1 LGHDT and CDR2 YNNKEL come from the germline V gene (reference sequence). V lost 0 bases and J lost 6, with 8 bases in between. The CDR3 coding sequence is TGTGCCAGCAGCCAAGAAGGGGGAGCTGAAGCTTTCTTT. Residues: CASSQEGGAEAFF.

The chain is built from TRBV30 and TRBJ1-1, with TRBD1 matching over 10 bases. This CDR3 has 14 amino acids. Looked up from germline, CDR1 is GTSNPN and CDR2 is SVGIG (reference sequence). Losses at the gene ends were 2 bases for V and 11 bases for J; bases not matched to a gene: 11. CDR3 in DNA: TGTGCCTGGAGTCTAACTGACAGGGGGCTTGACGCTTTCTTT. Amino acids: CAWSLTDRGLDAFF.

This chain uses TRBV6-4 with TRBJ2-3, with TRBD2 matching over 13 bases. V lost 3 bases and J lost 1; bases outside the gene matches: 1. The CDR3 runs to 16 residues. The germline V gene has CDR1 MRHNA and CDR2 SNTAGT. The CDR3 bases are TGTGCCAGCAGTGAAGGACTAGCGGGAGGCACAGATACGCAGTATTTT. This codes for CASSEGLAGGTDTQYF.

The V and J genes are TRBV4-2 and TRBJ2-1; D perhaps matches TRBD2 (5 bases). Trimming left V 1 base short and J 6 bases short, with 16 bases between. The CDR3 runs to 16 residues. Germline V gene sequence: CDR1 LGHNA, CDR2 YNFKEQ. CDR3 DNA sequence: TGTGCCAGCAGCCAAGCAACGGACTCGCGGACCAATGAGCAGTTCTTC. Protein sequence: CASSQATDSRTNEQFF.

The chain employs TRBV19 and TRBJ2-5, with 7 bases aligning to TRBD1. The V gene end was trimmed by 6 bases and the J gene end by 5 bases; junction bases not matched to a gene: 9. The germline V gene encodes CDR1 LNHDA and CDR2 SQIVND (reference sequence). The CDR3 is 14 amino acids. The CDR3 here is CASRESGGGETQYF. The DNA of the CDR3 is TGTGCCAGTAGGGAATCAGGGGGTGGGGAGACCCAGTACTTC.

The genes are TRBV2 and TRBJ2-1; D not certain. V lost 4 bases and J lost 9, with 7 bases in between. This CDR3 has 11 residues. Germline CDR1 SNHLY, CDR2 FYNNEI. CDR3 sequence: CASSAATEQFF. Here the CDR3 DNA reads TGTGCCAGCAGTGCGGCGACTGAGCAGTTCTTC.

The J gene is TRBJ1-4, the V gene TRBV7-2; 10 bases match TRBD1. The V gene end was trimmed by 6 bases and the J gene end by 8 bases; junction bases not matched to a gene: 6. The germline gives CDR1 SGHTA, CDR2 FQGNSA. This CDR3 spans 14 amino acids. For the CDR3, the DNA is TGTGCCAGCAGGGGGGGACAGGGGCTGGAAAAACTGTTTTTT. Amino acids: CASRGGQGLEKLFF. Variable domain in full (rest from reference TRBV7-2 and TRBJ1-4): GAGVSQSPSNKVTEKGKDVELRCDPISGHTALYWYRQSLGQGLEFLIYFQGNSAPDKSGLPSDRFSAERTGGSVSTLTIQRTQQEDSAVYLCASRGGQGLEKLFFGSGTQLSVL.

V usage is TRBV7-3 and J usage is TRBJ1-1, with D hard to call. Germline assignment: CDR1 SGHTA and CDR2 FQGTGA. The CDR3 extends over 13 amino acids. V dropped 5 bases and J dropped 2 bases, with 9 bases sitting between them. DNA for the CDR3: TGTGCCAGCAGCCCCCAGGTTAACACTGAAGCTTTCTTT. This encodes CASSPQVNTEAFF.

The V gene is TRBV7-9, the J gene TRBJ1-1; 7 bases agree with TRBD1. Losses at the gene ends were 1 base for V and 2 bases for J; bases not matched to a gene: 10. Germline assignment: CDR1 SEHNR and CDR2 FQNEAQ (reference sequence). CDR3 length: 17 residues. The CDR3: CASSLGTRQGRNTEAFF. CDR3 in DNA: TGTGCCAGCAGCTTAGGGACCCGACAGGGACGAAACACTGAAGCTTTCTTT.

The chain uses TRBV2 and TRBJ2-7; either TRBD1 or TRBD2 may fit D (5 bases each). V was shortened by 6 bases and J by 3 bases, with 18 bases between the two germline ends. Germline CDR1 is SNHLY and CDR2 is FYNNEI. The CDR3 spans 15 residues. The CDR3 is CASRGTRETGYEQYF. For the CDR3, the DNA is TGTGCCAGCAGGGGAACCCGGGAAACAGGCTACGAGCAGTACTTC.

The count of this clone is one. The genes are TRBV5-4 and TRBJ1-4, with a possible D match to TRBD1 (6 bases). CDR1 is SGHNT, CDR2 YYREEE, per germline (reference sequence). V gave up 4 bases and J gave up 4 bases, with 14 bases separating them. This CDR3 spans 15 amino acids. The CDR3 loop reads CASSRAGTSNEKLFF. The CDR3 bases are TGTGCCAGCAGCAGAGCCGGGACAAGTAATGAAAAACTGTTTTTT.

The rearrangement joins TRBV2 to TRBJ1-2; unclear D gene. This CDR3 has 13 amino acids. Between the trimmed V and J ends, which lost 6 bases and 2 bases, there was a span of 10 bases. CDR1 SNHLY and CDR2 FYNNEI come from the germline V gene. CDR3 loop: CASRYNVNYGYTF. The CDR3 region has the DNA TGTGCCAGCAGGTATAATGTCAACTATGGCTACACCTTC.

This chain connects TRBV18 to TRBJ1-5, with D unclear. The germline V gene has CDR1 KGHSH and CDR2 LQKENI. The length of the CDR3 is 14 residues. Trimming stripped 2 bases from V and 6 bases from J, with 11 bases between. CDR3 bases: TGTGCCAGCTCACCAAACGGTTTAGGTCAGCCCCAGCATTTT. Protein: CASSPNGLGQPQHF.

This clone was counted once. This chain uses TRBV27 with TRBJ2-7; TRBD1 or TRBD2 may be the D gene (5 bases each). The CDR3 totals 14 residues. The V gene lost 8 bases and the J gene lost 0 bases, with 14 bases spanning the gap. The germline V gene encodes CDR1 MNHEY and CDR2 SMNVEV (reference sequence). As DNA, the CDR3 is TGTGCCAGCTCGAGGGGTGGACTCTCCTACGAGCAGTACTTC. It encodes CASSRGGLSYEQYF.

The V gene is TRBV7-2, the J gene TRBJ2-7; TRBD2 aligns across 10 bases. Germline CDR1 reads SGHTA; CDR2 reads FQGNSA. The CDR3 extends over 14 amino acids. V dropped 5 bases and J dropped 4; count of bases not matched to a gene: 5. This CDR3 is CASSPRTSGYEQYF. CDR3 DNA: TGTGCCAGCAGCCCCCGGACTAGCGGTTACGAGCAGTACTTC.